This TCR beta chain was documented in a study of identical twins. cDNA molecules carried unique molecular identifiers, and template switching added a universal primer site. One entry per CDR3 protein results from TCRdb running MiXCR on the 5' RACE reads. The sample consists of fewer than 550,000 distinct CDR3 sequences, roughly an eighth of them appearing once. The germline V gene has CDR1 MNHEY and CDR2 SVGEGT. V shed 6 bases and J shed 2 bases, with 14 bases lying between them. The CDR3 totals 15 residues. The same data also contributed to another study, on yellow fever vaccine responses in identical twins. That source notes: As reported, the vaccine T cell response of twins seemed partly convergent and partly personalized.

Sequenced material: CD4+ T cells sorted from blood. The source of this sequence is a woman aged 18 to 35 in good health. V is TRBV6-2 or TRBV6-3 and J is TRBJ2-4; possible D gene TRBD2, 6 bases. CDR3 sequence reads: CASSSAGPSKNIQYF. CDR3 bases: TGTGCCAGCAGCTCAGCGGGCCCCTCCAAAAACATTCAGTACTTC.